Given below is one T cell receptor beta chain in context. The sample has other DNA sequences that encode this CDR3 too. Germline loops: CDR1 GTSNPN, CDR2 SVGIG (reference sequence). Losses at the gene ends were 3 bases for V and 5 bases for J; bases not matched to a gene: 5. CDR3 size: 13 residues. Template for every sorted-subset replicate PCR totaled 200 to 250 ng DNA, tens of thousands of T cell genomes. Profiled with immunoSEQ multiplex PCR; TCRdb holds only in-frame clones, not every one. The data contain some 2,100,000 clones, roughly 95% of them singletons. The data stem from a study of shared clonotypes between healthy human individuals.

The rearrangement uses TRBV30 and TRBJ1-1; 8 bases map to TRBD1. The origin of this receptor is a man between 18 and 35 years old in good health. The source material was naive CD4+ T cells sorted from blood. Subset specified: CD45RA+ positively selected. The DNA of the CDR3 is TGTGCCTGGAGCGACAGGGGAGGTACTGAAGCTTTCTTT. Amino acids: CAWSDRGGTEAFF.